This T cell receptor (beta chain) was recovered during a study of OX40 agonist ivuxolimab in advanced cancers. Study-level results: At 0.1 to 3.0 mg/kg and by week 6, clonal expansion occurred in CD4+ and CD8+ blood T cells. The study did not work out the antigen specificity of the expanded peripheral T cells. Expanded clones belonging to CD8+ T cells outnumbered, on average, those of CD4+.

V lost 0 bases, J lost 1 base, and 10 bases lay in between. The germline CDR1 and CDR2 sequences are ENHRY and SYGVKD. The CDR3 runs 16 residues. On this clone: Its antigen remains unknown.

Measured with immunoSEQ multiplex PCR; TCRdb has only the in-frame clones, and not every one. The data contain around 65,000 clones, roughly 90% of them singletons. This specimen consisted of CD4+ or CD8+ T cells sorted from blood, obtained in a trial of the OX40 agonist ivuxolimab. The V call is TRBV10-3, the J call TRBJ1-5; D may be TRBD1 (5 bases). The TCR comes from an adult with an advanced solid tumor such as melanoma, head and neck, liver or kidney cancer. The CDR3 here is CAISESAAGSNQPQHF. CDR3 nucleotides: TGTGCCATCAGTGAGTCAGCGGCAGGGAGCAATCAGCCCCAGCATTTT.